Included here is one T cell receptor beta chain sequence, with context. The antigen is not known. The data stem from a study of shared clonotypes between healthy human individuals. Study-level information: Each donor's CD4 naive and CD4 memory cells filled three plates apiece, CD8 naive two, and CD8 memory one.

Data came from immunoSEQ multiplex PCR; TCRdb stores just in-frame clones and leaves some out. The sample yields 200,000 to 250,000 clones, about 65% seen once. General study results and limits: Rarefaction curves obtained for sorted subsets showed sequencing incomplete despite large depth.

CDR1 is MDHEN, CDR2 SYDVKM, per germline. The germline V and J ends were trimmed by 7 bases and 10 bases, with 17 bases remaining between them. The CDR3 has 13 amino acids. The rearrangement uses TRBV28 and TRBJ2-1, with no clear D. Sequencing used memory CD4+ T cells sorted from blood. Stated subset: CD45RA-negative fraction. The source of this sequence is a man aged 25 to 40 in good health. CDR3 protein: CASTVVGDWEQFF. The DNA for the CDR3 is TGTGCCAGCACAGTTGTGGGTGACTGGGAGCAGTTCTTC.